The rows below give T cell receptor beta chains drawn from one sample of a study of T cell responses to AZD1222 COVID-19 vaccine. Using immunoSEQ multiplex PCR, the repertoire was profiled, and TCRdb retains in-frame clones only, with some absent. The repertoire includes more than 90,000 clones, around 81% of them detected once, and around 9.9% sits in the top ten. Specimen: peripheral blood, collected on day 0 of AZD1222 vaccination. The receptors originated from an adult in good health. CDR3s include the opening cysteine and the closing phenylalanine or tryptophan. A D gene is named only where the DNA matches it firmly. Clone sizes are given selectively: once, few, many, or a class where the clone is expanded.

CDR3 DNA | CDR3 protein | clone size | D gene | J gene | V gene
TGTGCCAGCAGTTTCGGGACCTCCCTCAACACCGGGGAGCTGTTTTTT | CASSFGTSLNTGELFF | once | NA | TRBJ2-2 | TRBV27
TGTGCCACCTCTAGCGGGGGTTTCTACGAGCAGTACTTC | CATSSGGFYEQYF | NA | TRBD2 | TRBJ2-7 | TRBV6-5
TGTGCCAGCAGCCGTACAGGGGTGCCTGGGGCCAACGTCCTGACTTTC | CASSRTGVPGANVLTF | NA | TRBD1 | TRBJ2-6 | TRBV11-2
TGTGCCAGCAGTCAACTCCCAGGGGGTGGATCACCCCTCCACTTT | CASSQLPGGGSPLHF | NA | TRBD1 | TRBJ1-6 | TRBV27
TGTGCCAGCAGCTTCGGAGGGTGGGGGGCTGGAAACACCATATATTTT | CASSFGGWGAGNTIYF | NA | NA | TRBJ1-3 | TRBV7-2
TGTGCCAGCAGTGATACAGGGAAAGCGAACACTGAAGCTTTCTTT | CASSDTGKANTEAFF | NA | NA | TRBJ1-1 | TRBV6-1
TGTGCCAGCAGCTTCCGGGGGACAGATTCTGAAGCTTTCTTT | CASSFRGTDSEAFF | NA | TRBD1 | TRBJ1-1 | TRBV7-9
TGTGCCAGCAGCTTAGGCGGCGGAGCTAGCTCCTACAATGAGCAGTTCTTC | CASSLGGGASSYNEQFF | NA | NA | TRBJ2-1 | TRBV7-6
TGTGCCAGCAGCTTAGAAGTCAGGACACCGAACACTGAAGCTTTCTTT | CASSLEVRTPNTEAFF | NA | NA | TRBJ1-1 | TRBV11-1
TGTGCCAGCAGCCCTCAGGGACTAGCGGGAGTCACAGATACGCAGTATTTT | CASSPQGLAGVTDTQYF | NA | TRBD2 | TRBJ2-3 | TRBV4-2
TGCGCCAGCAGGACAGGCAATAGCGGAGCATACAATGAGCAGTTCTTC | CASRTGNSGAYNEQFF | NA | NA | TRBJ2-1 | TRBV4-1
TGTGCCACCAGCATCAGGGGTGGTAATTCACCCCTCCACTTT | CATSIRGGNSPLHF | NA | NA | TRBJ1-6 | TRBV15
TGTGCCAGCAGCGCTGACAGGCCCAATTCACCCCTCCACTTT | CASSADRPNSPLHF | NA | NA | TRBJ1-6 | TRBV3-1/TRBV3-2